Listed below are T cell receptor beta chains from one sample, sequenced in a study of radiotherapy plus CTLA-4 blockade in lung cancer. Clones were sequenced by immunoSEQ multiplex PCR, and TCRdb holds only the in-frame ones, with some missing. The repertoire holds tens of thousands of clones, with roughly 73% as singletons. This specimen was peripheral blood, taken from a patient treated with radiotherapy plus ipilimumab. These receptors were taken from a human donor with non-small cell lung cancer that progressed on radiotherapy plus ipilimumab. Both conserved end residues are part of each CDR3. The order of the fields is clone size, V gene, D gene, J gene, CDR3 protein, CDR3 DNA. The D gene is left open where the match is weak. Clone sizes are given selectively: once, few, many, or a class where the clone is expanded.

>-|TRBV19|TRBD1|TRBJ1-2
CASNRRTGGSNGYTF
TGTGCCAGCAACCGACGGACAGGGGGCAGCAATGGCTACACCTTC
>-|TRBV11-3|-|TRBJ2-7
CASSPLQRNEQYF
TGTGCCAGCAGCCCCCTCCAGCGCAACGAGCAGTACTTC
>few|TRBV6-5|-|TRBJ1-4
CASSRGTNEKLFF
TGTGCCAGCAGCAGGGGCACTAATGAAAAACTGTTTTTT
>-|TRBV19|TRBD1|TRBJ1-2
CASSNPGQGVGGYTF
TGTGCCAGTAGTAATCCGGGACAGGGGGTGGGTGGCTACACCTTC
>-|TRBV11-2|TRBD1|TRBJ1-3
CASSLDRGHLSGNTIYF
TGTGCCAGCAGCCTGGACAGGGGGCACCTAAGTGGAAACACCATATATTTT
>once|TRBV11-2|TRBD2|TRBJ2-1
CASKVPFRGGQNYNEQFF
TGTGCCAGCAAGGTCCCTTTCCGGGGGGGGCAGAATTACAATGAGCAGTTCTTC
>-|TRBV5-1|TRBD2|TRBJ2-2
CASSLKGGGTGELFF
TGCGCCAGCAGCTTGAAGGGCGGGGGCACCGGGGAGCTGTTTTTT
>-|TRBV7-2|-|TRBJ1-5
CASSKGWGLGSNQPQHF
TGTGCCAGCAGCAAAGGATGGGGGCTCGGGAGCAATCAGCCCCAGCATTTT
>-|TRBV5-1|-|TRBJ2-1
CASSPRLSSYNEQFF
TGCGCCAGCAGCCCTCGACTGAGCTCCTACAATGAGCAGTTCTTC
>-|TRBV12-5|TRBD2|TRBJ2-1
CASGLVILAGAPYNEQFF
TGTGCTAGTGGTTTGGTAATCCTAGCGGGGGCCCCGTACAATGAGCAGTTCTTC
>-|TRBV9|TRBD2|TRBJ2-3
CASSASGGAGGRTDTQYF
TGTGCCAGCAGCGCAAGCGGGGGGGCCGGGGGTCGCACAGATACGCAGTATTTT
>-|TRBV1|-|TRBJ1-5
CTSSRERGSQHF
TGCACCAGCAGCCGGGAAAGGGGTTCCCAGCATTTT
>-|TRBV6-6|-|TRBJ2-1
CASREGLYEQFF
TGTGCCAGCAGGGAGGGTCTTTATGAGCAGTTCTTC
>-|TRBV9|TRBD2|TRBJ2-3
CASSDLGGAAQYF
TGTGCCAGCAGTGATCTCGGGGGGGCCGCGCAGTATTTT
>-|TRBV5-8|-|TRBJ2-7
CASSLLEGAREQYF
TGTGCCAGCAGCTTGTTGGAGGGGGCGCGCGAGCAGTACTTC
>-|TRBV9|-|TRBJ1-4
CASSVAPAGNEKLFF
TGTGCCAGCAGCGTAGCTCCGGCAGGGAATGAAAAACTGTTTTTT
>once|TRBV7-3|TRBD1|TRBJ2-1
CASSLTYRDREYNEQFF
TGTGCCAGCAGCTTAACTTACCGGGACAGGGAATACAATGAGCAGTTCTTC
>-|TRBV12-1|-|TRBJ2-5
CASSLSPSGAQETQYF
TGTGCCAGCAGCTTGTCGCCTAGCGGGGCCCAAGAGACCCAGTACTTC
>once|TRBV7-9|-|TRBJ2-7
CASSMTAYEQYF
TGTGCCAGCAGCATGACAGCCTACGAGCAGTACTTC
>-|TRBV4-3|-|TRBJ2-1
CASSQHVDSSYNEQFF
TGCGCCAGCAGCCAACATGTGGACAGTTCCTACAATGAGCAGTTCTTC
>once|TRBV9|TRBD1|TRBJ1-2
CASSVYSLQHRQGVEGYTF
TGTGCCAGCAGCGTCTACTCCTTACAACACAGACAGGGAGTAGAAGGCTACACCTTC
>-|TRBV6-4|-|TRBJ1-1
CASSDSGGAAFF
TGTGCCAGCAGTGACTCCGGCGGGGCCGCTTTCTTT
>-|TRBV7-9|TRBD2|TRBJ2-5
CASSPMPGTSGGQETQYF
TGTGCCAGCAGCCCTATGCCCGGGACTAGCGGGGGGCAAGAGACCCAGTACTTC
>few|TRBV18|TRBD1|TRBJ1-2
CASSEDRAHGYTF
TGTGCCAGCTCAGAAGACAGGGCTCATGGCTACACCTTC
>once|TRBV28|-|TRBJ1-5
CASSRNAGLQPQHF
TGTGCCAGCAGCCGTAACGCGGGGCTCCAGCCCCAGCATTTT
>-|TRBV5-6|TRBD1|TRBJ1-2
CASSQPPGQNYGYTF
TGTGCCAGCAGCCAACCCCCGGGACAGAACTATGGCTACACCTTC
>-|TRBV7-9|TRBD2|TRBJ2-3
CASSFGLASTDTQYF
TGTGCCAGCAGCTTCGGACTAGCTAGCACAGATACGCAGTATTTT
>-|TRBV6-1|-|TRBJ1-1
CASQGDGLEAFF
TGTGCCAGCCAGGGCGACGGTTTGGAAGCTTTCTTT
>-|TRBV29-1|TRBD1|TRBJ1-1
CSVRGQVGTEAFF
TGCAGCGTCCGCGGACAGGTCGGAACTGAAGCTTTCTTT
>few|TRBV6-5|TRBD2|TRBJ2-1
CASSYNPSGGQDEQFF
TGTGCCAGCAGTTACAATCCTAGCGGGGGTCAAGATGAGCAGTTCTTC
>-|TRBV5-4|TRBD1|TRBJ1-2
CASSLEGQGSWGYTF
TGTGCCAGCAGCTTGGAGGGACAGGGGTCATGGGGCTACACCTTC
>once|TRBV6-5|-|TRBJ1-2
CASNDRVAGNYGYTF
TGTGCCAGCAATGACCGGGTCGCGGGTAACTATGGCTACACCTTC
>-|TRBV29-1|TRBD1|TRBJ1-2
CSVDPGGLHYGYTF
TGCAGCGTTGATCCAGGGGGCTTGCACTATGGCTACACCTTC
>-|TRBV7-3|-|TRBJ2-1
CASSLVGGEQFF
TGTGCCAGCAGCTTAGTAGGAGGTGAGCAGTTCTTC
>few|TRBV19|-|TRBJ1-5
CASSATGGVHF
TGTGCCAGTAGTGCCACAGGCGGGGTGCATTTT
>-|TRBV4-2|-|TRBJ1-5
CASSQERGQGNQPQHF
TGTGCCAGCAGCCAAGAAAGAGGGCAGGGCAATCAGCCCCAGCATTTT
>-|TRBV6-4|TRBD2|TRBJ2-4
CASSDSWGLAGELAKNIQYF
TGTGCCAGCAGTGACTCTTGGGGACTAGCGGGGGAGCTAGCCAAAAACATTCAGTACTTC
>-|TRBV28|TRBD1|TRBJ1-1
CASSTGTANTEAFF
TGTGCCAGCAGCACGGGGACAGCAAACACTGAAGCTTTCTTT
>-|TRBV27|-|TRBJ2-5
CASSRGTWETQYF
TGTGCCAGCAGCCGTGGGACATGGGAGACCCAGTACTTC
>few|TRBV4-3|-|TRBJ2-1
CASSLARSSYNEQFF
TGCGCCAGCAGCCTAGCAAGGAGCTCCTACAATGAGCAGTTCTTC
>-|TRBV20-1|-|TRBJ2-5
CSASESGTQYF
TGCAGTGCCTCTGAGTCGGGGACCCAGTACTTC
>-|TRBV6-6|-|TRBJ2-3
CASSYGLGARDTQYF
TGTGCCAGCAGTTACGGCCTTGGAGCTCGAGATACGCAGTATTTT
>-|TRBV4-3|-|TRBJ1-2
CASSPEGGSGYTF
TGCGCCAGCAGCCCGGAGGGCGGGTCTGGCTACACCTTC
>-|TRBV5-4|TRBD2|TRBJ2-1
CASSLGGAGAYNEQFF
TGTGCCAGCAGTCTGGGGGGAGCGGGGGCATACAATGAGCAGTTCTTC
>-|TRBV5-1|TRBD1|TRBJ2-1
CASSFSQGALYEQFF
TGCGCCAGCAGCTTCAGCCAGGGGGCGTTGTATGAGCAGTTCTTC
>once|TRBV9|-|TRBJ1-2
CASSEIREGGGYTF
TGTGCCAGCAGCGAGATCAGGGAAGGTGGGGGCTACACCTTC
>-|TRBV5-1|TRBD1|TRBJ2-1
CASSLALATGDNEQFF
TGCGCCAGCAGCTTGGCCCTAGCGACAGGGGACAATGAGCAGTTCTTC
>-|TRBV15|TRBD1|TRBJ1-5
CATRDDRVYSNQPQHF
TGTGCCACCAGAGACGACAGGGTCTATAGCAATCAGCCCCAGCATTTT
>-|TRBV12-5|-|TRBJ1-2
CASGVPLLYGYTF
TGTGCTAGTGGGGTCCCCCTATTATATGGCTACACCTTC
>few|TRBV6-5|TRBD1|TRBJ1-4
CASSYGTGMGYEKLFF
TGTGCCAGCAGTTACGGGACAGGGATGGGATATGAAAAACTGTTTTTT
>-|TRBV11-1|TRBD2|TRBJ2-5
CASRKAGAGETQYF
TGTGCCAGCCGAAAAGCGGGGGCGGGAGAGACCCAGTACTTC
>-|TRBV6-6|-|TRBJ2-2
CASSEWELSVGELFF
TGTGCCAGCAGCGAATGGGAGCTCAGCGTCGGGGAGCTGTTTTTT